This T cell receptor (beta chain) was sequenced during a study of cytomegalovirus exposure and HLA in healthy donors. As for the study in general: A previous analysis identified 90 million to 140 million unique TCR beta sequences derived from some 170 million T cells. General study findings and limits: A link between a missense DCLRE1C variant and TCR beta V- and J-gene trimming emerged from a later analysis.

V was trimmed by 0 bases and J by 3 bases, leaving 9 bases between them. The CDR3 runs to 14 residues. CDR1 and CDR2 from the germline V gene are SGHRS and YFSETQ. In regard to this clone: As yet, its antigen is unknown. This sample also contains other DNA sequences that code for the same CDR3.

PCR primers comprised 60 Vbeta and 13 Jbeta primers. Only in-frame clones appear in the TCRdb table, and some are missing; sequencing was by immunoSEQ multiplex PCR. The sample has about 170,000 clones; roughly 78% are singletons. The receptor comes from a man aged 35-49 years in good health and CMV-seropositive. Sequences were obtained from PBMCs. The V call is TRBV5-1, the J call TRBJ1-1; possible D gene TRBD1, 6 bases. CDR3 sequence reads: CASSLGRGDTEAFF. CDR3 nucleotide sequence: TGCGCCAGCAGCTTGGGCAGGGGAGACACTGAAGCTTTCTTT.